This T cell receptor (beta chain) was obtained from a study of naive and memory T cell subsets. CD8 T cells were positively selected from what remained after CD4 positive selection. Cells stained for CD3, CD4, CD8, CD45RA and CD27 were sorted into four subsets. The CDR3 is 15 residues long. V lost 2 bases, J lost 0 bases, and 3 bases stayed unmatched. Germline loops: CDR1 LNHDA, CDR2 SQIVND (reference sequence). To note about this clonotype: Its antigen is undetermined.

Two oligonucleotides, mixed equimolar, formed the beta constant-region primer covering TRBC1 and TRBC2. From the UMI-ligation and nested PCR reads, TCRdb called clonotypes with MiXCR, one entry per CDR3 protein. The table has 130,000 to 150,000 distinct CDR3 sequences, 15% to 20% seen once. Study-level points and caveats: Expression changes during T cell differentiation may affect RNA-based TCR counts.

Sample: naive CD4+ T cells from blood. This sequence joins TRBV19 and TRBJ2-7; 8 bases match TRBD1. The TCR originated in a human donor in good health. The CDR3: CASSIPGQASYEQYF. The CDR3 nucleotides are TGTGCCAGTAGTATACCGGGACAGGCCTCCTACGAGCAGTACTTC.